Described below is a single TCR beta chain sequence and its context. These data belong to a study of blood T cell repertoires in COVID-19. Study information: From T cells, B-cell-depleted T cells, or PBMCs came the material, which was cDNA or gDNA.

The CDR3 totals 15 residues. Germline V gene sequence: CDR1 LNHDA, CDR2 SQIVND (reference sequence). The V and J ends lost 3 bases and 4 bases respectively, with 15 bases between them. Participant reports of clinical history set cohort assignment. Within the 2 weeks before study entry, each person in the exposed group met a COVID-19 case. Profiling relied on immunoSEQ multiplex PCR, and the TCRdb table lists in-frame clones only, not all of them. The sample holds around 160,000 clones, 84% seen once. The chain carries TRBV19 and TRBJ1-2; D is uncertain. This TCR was recovered from a woman aged 50 to 60 who had been exposed to COVID-19. Sequencing input: PBMCs or T cells enriched from blood (not recorded which). CDR3 protein: CASSMVRYSSYGYTF. The CDR3 DNA reads TGTGCCAGTAGTATGGTGAGATACTCTTCCTATGGCTACACCTTC.